The 22 T cell receptor beta chains presented below share a single source sample, sequenced in a study of regulatory T cells in long-lasting Graves disease. With iRepertoire HTBI primers and Arm-PCR of CDR3 regions, TCR beta libraries were built. TCRdb re-derived calls from the multiplex PCR reads in MiXCR, one entry per CDR3 protein. The data hold 360,000 or so distinct CDR3 sequences, with 16% observed a single time. Time point given: newly diagnosed GD, antithyroid drugs for less than 3 months. From PBMCs, RNA was extracted and then used to make the TCR library. These data are also associated with another study on T cells in Graves' hyperthyroidism and ophthalmopathy.

Specimen: peripheral blood mononuclear cells (PBMCs), collected at new diagnosis, from a patient treated with antithyroid drugs. The receptors shown here come from a middle-aged man with Graves disease.

In its sample, this clonotype was seen many times. The chain links TRBV20-1 to TRBJ1-5; maybe TRBD1 (5 bases). V was trimmed by 6 bases and J by 6 bases, leaving 15 bases between them. The germline gives CDR1 DFQATT, CDR2 SNEGSKA (reference sequence). There are 13 residues in the CDR3. CDR3 sequence reads: CSAKGFSIQPQHF. The CDR3 bases are TGCAGTGCCAAGGGGTTTTCAATTCAGCCCCAGCATTTT.

The chain uses TRBV7-9 and TRBJ1-2, with D perhaps TRBD1 (5 bases). V lost 1 base and J lost 0, with 9 bases in between. The CDR3 is 15 amino acids. Germline V gene data show CDR1 as SEHNR and CDR2 as FQNEAQ (reference sequence). This chain's CDR3 is CASSLGGAANYGYTF. The CDR3, as DNA: TGTGCCAGCAGCTTAGGAGGGGCGGCTAACTATGGCTACACCTTC.

This clonotype came up many times. The V call is TRBV12-3 or TRBV12-4, the J call TRBJ2-5, with 15 bases that match TRBD2. This CDR3 is built from 15 residues. J gave up 3 bases and V 5 bases, and 1 base lay outside the gene matches. CDR3 nucleotides: TGTGCCAGCAGTAGGACTAGCGGGGGGGAAGAGACCCAGTACTTC. Encoded protein: CASSRTSGGEETQYF.

There are many counts of this clonotype. J is TRBJ1-1 and V is TRBV28; no firm D call. Trimming cost V 0 bases and J 2 bases, with 7 bases left between them. This CDR3 spans 14 amino acids. Germline V gives CDR1 MDHEN, CDR2 SYDVKM. CDR3 nucleotides: TGTGCCAGCAGTTTATGGGCCGTTAACACTGAAGCTTTCTTT. Amino acids: CASSLWAVNTEAFF.

This clonotype was counted many times. The chain recombines TRBV7-2 with TRBJ2-3, with 8 bases aligning to TRBD2. CDR3 size: 15 residues. V trimming: 5 bases; J trimming: 3 bases; junction bases outside the gene matches: 7. Germline V gene sequence: CDR1 SGHTA, CDR2 FQGNSA. CDR3: CASSPGPGGTDTQYF. The CDR3 DNA reads TGTGCCAGCAGCCCCGGGCCGGGAGGGACAGATACGCAGTATTTT.

Details on this clonotype: This may stem from a read error, because a much larger clone lies one nucleotide away. The V gene is TRBV7-9, the J gene TRBJ2-3, with a weak D call TRBD2 (5 bases). Germline lookup yields CDR1 SEHNR and CDR2 FQNEAQ (reference sequence). This CDR3 is built from 12 residues. CDR3 sequence reads: CASSLARDTRYF. CDR3 in DNA: TGTGCCAGCAGCTTAGCGAGGGATACGCGGTATTTT.

This clonotype was detected many times. The rearrangement joins TRBV28 to TRBJ2-7, with D perhaps given as TRBD1 or TRBD2 (5 bases each). This CDR3 is 15 amino acids long. The germline V gene has CDR1 MDHEN and CDR2 SYDVKM. Deletions cut 3 bases from V and 2 bases from J, with 14 bases between. The CDR3 DNA is TGTGCCAGCAGTTTTCTCTTTCGGGGCGCCTACGAGCAGTACTTC. This codes for CASSFLFRGAYEQYF. Supplemented by reference TRBV28 and TRBJ2-7, the full variable domain reads DVKVTQSSRYLVKRTGEKVFLECVQDMDHENMFWYRQDPGLGLRLIYFSYDVKMKEKGDIPEGYSVSREKKERFSLILESASTNQTSMYLCASSFLFRGAYEQYFGPGTRLTVT.

This chain joins TRBV28 and TRBJ2-3; 12 bases fit TRBD1. Germline-derived CDR1 and CDR2 are MDHEN and SYDVKM. With 6 bases clipped from V and 6 bases from J, the junction kept 10 bases outside the gene matches. This CDR3 is built from 16 residues. CDR3 nucleotides: TGTGCCAGCAGCCCCACCGGGACAGGGGGCGCGGATACGCAGTATTTT. Translation gives CASSPTGTGGADTQYF. Combining the CDR3 with reference TRBV28 and TRBJ2-3 gives the whole variable domain DVKVTQSSRYLVKRTGEKVFLECVQDMDHENMFWYRQDPGLGLRLIYFSYDVKMKEKGDIPEGYSVSREKKERFSLILESASTNQTSMYLCASSPTGTGGADTQYFGPGTRLTVL.

This clonotype was counted only a few times. This chain links TRBV4-1 with TRBJ2-1, with 8 bases identical to TRBD1. The V gene's germline CDR1 is MGHRA and CDR2 YSYEKL. Trimming removed 3 bases from V and 4 bases from J; junction bases left unmatched: 8. This CDR3 comprises 16 residues. The CDR3 reads CASSQPGTGFYNEQFF. CDR3 DNA: TGCGCCAGCAGCCAGCCCGGGACAGGTTTTTACAATGAGCAGTTCTTC.

Only a few counts were recorded for this clonotype. A much larger clone differs by one base, so this may be a read error. The chain combines TRBV18 with TRBJ2-2, with a tentative D call TRBD2 (6 bases). CDR3 length equals 14 residues. CDR1 is KGHSH, CDR2 LQKENI, per germline. Written as DNA, the CDR3 is TGTGCCAGCTCATGGGACCTTACCACCGGGGGGCTGTTTTTT. Protein product: CASSWDLTTGGLFF.

In its sample, this clonotype was seen a few times. The chain couples TRBV7-3 to TRBJ2-7, with 8 bases that match TRBD2. The ends lost 5 bases at V and 3 bases at J; junction bases unmatched: 9. CDR3 length: 15 residues. Looked up from germline, CDR1 is SGHTA and CDR2 is FQGTGA. The CDR3 DNA sequence: TGTGCCAGCAGCCTCCGCGGGGGGCGGGACTACGAGCAGTACTTC. It yields the protein CASSLRGGRDYEQYF.

This clonotype was found many times. The rearrangement uses TRBV5-1 and TRBJ2-3, with 7 bases aligning to TRBD1. V lost 4 bases, J lost 2 bases, and 4 bases stayed unmatched. The CDR3 spans 14 residues. Germline values: CDR1 SGHRS, CDR2 YFSETQ. CDR3 in DNA: TGCGCCAGCAGCCTAGGACAGGACACAGATACGCAGTATTTT. As protein: CASSLGQDTDTQYF.

Comment on this clonotype: One end of the junction is discordant with germline, which a read error may explain. The genes are TRBV4-3 and TRBJ2-3; tentatively, D is TRBD1 or TRBD2 (5 bases each). This CDR3 comprises 17 residues. The germline gives CDR1 LGHNA, CDR2 YSLEER. For the CDR3, the DNA is TGCTCCAGCAGCCAAGGGTTCCCGGGACCGGTCACAGATACGCAGTATTTT. It specifies CSSSQGFPGPVTDTQYF.

This clonotype was picked up a small number of times. J is TRBJ1-5 and V is TRBV27; no reliable D call. CDR3 length equals 14 residues. Trimming shortened V by 8 bases and J by 3 bases, and 14 bases separated the two germline ends. Germline V CDR1 and CDR2: MNHEY, SMNVEV (reference sequence). The CDR3 loop reads CASQSTGINQPQHF. CDR3 DNA: TGTGCCAGCCAAAGTACGGGGATCAATCAGCCCCAGCATTTT.

This clonotype was observed at least ten times. The chain's CDR3 is CASSLWSGQGRNEQFF. CDR3 coding DNA: TGTGCCAGCAGTTTATGGTCGGGACAGGGGAGGAATGAGCAGTTCTTC. The chain has TRBV28 and TRBJ2-1; TRBD1 agrees at 10 bases. Germline assignment: CDR1 MDHEN and CDR2 SYDVKM. This CDR3 region has 16 residues. After removal of 0 bases from V and 7 bases from J, the junction contained 6 bases not matched to a gene.

This clonotype was counted at least ten times. CDR3 amino acids: CSAYLPLHTQPNTQYF. The CDR3 region has the DNA TGCAGTGCCTACCTGCCTCTGCACACACAACCGAATACGCAGTATTTT. This chain joins TRBV20-1 and TRBJ2-3; no definite D call. With 6 bases removed from V and 7 bases from J, the gap between germline ends came to 26 bases. The CDR3 length is 16 residues. The germline CDR1 and CDR2 sequences are DFQATT and SNEGSKA (reference sequence).

Note on this clonotype: A far bigger clonotype differs at one base, so this is likely a read error. This chain uses TRBV6-1 with TRBJ2-5; TRBD2 aligns across 7 bases. The germline V gene encodes CDR1 MNHNS and CDR2 SASEGT. This CDR3 is built from 16 residues. CDR3 DNA: TGTGCCGGCAGTTACTGGTCCGGGGGGTACCAAGAGACCCAGTACTTC. It encodes CAGSYWSGGYQETQYF.

There are many counts of this clonotype. The chain has TRBV10-3 and TRBJ2-7; 12 positions match TRBD1. This CDR3 has 14 amino acids. Germline V lookup: CDR1 ENHRY, CDR2 SYGVKD. The V and J ends lost 7 bases and 4 bases, in that order; junction bases with no gene match: 5. The CDR3 DNA reads as TGTGCCATCAAGGGACAGGGGGCTATTTACGAGCAGTACTTC. Protein: CAIKGQGAIYEQYF.

This chain connects TRBV4-1 to TRBJ2-3, with D possibly called TRBD1 or TRBD2 (5 bases each). Germline loops: CDR1 MGHRA, CDR2 YSYEKL. CDR3 size: 18 residues. V gave up 1 base and J gave up 0 bases, with 17 bases separating them. This CDR3 reads CASSQGDSRDGSTDTQYF. The CDR3 DNA reads as TGCGCCAGCAGCCAAGGCGATAGCCGGGACGGAAGCACAGATACGCAGTATTTT.

This clonotype occurred many times. It is likely a read error, because the conserved phenylalanine at the end of the CDR3 is missing. It is unclear where the CDR3 begins or ends on the DNA, so no DNA is shown, and the CDR3 is as TCRdb lists it. The gene calls are TRBV2 and TRBJ2-1; the table's D call of TRBD2 was not tested on the DNA. The CDR3 has 12 amino acids, counting both end residues. Germline V CDR1 and CDR2: SNHLY, FYNNEI. The CDR3 spells CASRDVGVGAQL.

This clonotype came up a few times. This rearrangement joins TRBV5-4 to TRBJ1-4; D ambiguous. This CDR3 spans 13 amino acids. The germline CDR1 and CDR2 sequences are SGHNT and YYREEE (reference sequence). V was trimmed by 0 bases and J by 11 bases, leaving 11 bases between them. Here the CDR3 reads CASSLERVGKLFF. CDR3 in DNA: TGTGCCAGCAGCTTGGAGCGGGTGGGGAAACTGTTTTTT.

This clonotype was recorded many times. The chain employs TRBV20-1 and TRBJ2-3, with 8 bases matching TRBD2. With V trimmed by 2 bases and J by 3 bases, 10 bases remained unmatched. This CDR3 has 16 residues. The germline V gene has CDR1 DFQATT and CDR2 SNEGSKA (reference sequence). CDR3 coding DNA: TGCAGTGCTAGACCACCGGGACTAGTAACTACAGATACGCAGTATTTT. Translating gives CSARPPGLVTTDTQYF.